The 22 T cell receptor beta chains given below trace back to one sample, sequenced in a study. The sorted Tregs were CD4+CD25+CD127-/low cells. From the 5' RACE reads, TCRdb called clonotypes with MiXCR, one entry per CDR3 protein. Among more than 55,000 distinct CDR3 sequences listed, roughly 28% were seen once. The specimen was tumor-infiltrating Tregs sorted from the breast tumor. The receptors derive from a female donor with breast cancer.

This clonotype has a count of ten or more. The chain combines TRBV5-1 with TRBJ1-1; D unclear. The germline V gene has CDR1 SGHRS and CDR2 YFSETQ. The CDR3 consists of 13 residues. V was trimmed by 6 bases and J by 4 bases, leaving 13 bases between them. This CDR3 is CASTSGRPTEAFF. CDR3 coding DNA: TGCGCCAGCACCAGTGGCAGACCCACTGAAGCTTTCTTT.

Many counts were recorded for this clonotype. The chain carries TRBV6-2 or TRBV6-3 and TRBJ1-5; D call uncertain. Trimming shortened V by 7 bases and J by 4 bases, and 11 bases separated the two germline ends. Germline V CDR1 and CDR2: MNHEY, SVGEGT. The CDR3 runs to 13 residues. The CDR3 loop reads CASKHDLNQPQHF. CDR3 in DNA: TGTGCCAGCAAGCACGATTTAAATCAGCCCCAGCATTTT.

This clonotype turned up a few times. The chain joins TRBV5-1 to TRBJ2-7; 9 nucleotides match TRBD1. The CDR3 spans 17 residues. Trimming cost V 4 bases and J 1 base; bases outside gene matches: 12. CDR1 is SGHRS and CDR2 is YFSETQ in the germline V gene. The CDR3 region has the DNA TGCGCCAGCAGCCCAAACCTGCGGGGACAGGGATCCTACGAGCAGTACTTC. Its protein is CASSPNLRGQGSYEQYF.

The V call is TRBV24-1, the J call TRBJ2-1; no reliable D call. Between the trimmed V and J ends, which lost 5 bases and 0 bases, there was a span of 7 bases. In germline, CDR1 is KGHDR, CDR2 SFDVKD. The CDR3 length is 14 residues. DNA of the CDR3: TGTGCCACCAGTGCACTGAGCTCCTACAATGAGCAGTTCTTC. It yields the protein CATSALSSYNEQFF.

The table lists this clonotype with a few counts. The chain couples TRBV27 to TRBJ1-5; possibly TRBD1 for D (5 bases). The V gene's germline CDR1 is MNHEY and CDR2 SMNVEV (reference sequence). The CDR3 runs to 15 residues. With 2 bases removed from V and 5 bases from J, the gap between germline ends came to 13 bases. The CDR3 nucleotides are TGTGCCAGCAGTTTAACGGCGTGGGGGGATCAGCCCCAGCATTTT. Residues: CASSLTAWGDQPQHF.

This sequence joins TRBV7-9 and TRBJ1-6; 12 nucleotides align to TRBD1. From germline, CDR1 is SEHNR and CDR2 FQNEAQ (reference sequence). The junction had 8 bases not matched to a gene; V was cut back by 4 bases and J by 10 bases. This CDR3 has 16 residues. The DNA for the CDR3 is TGTGCCAGCAGCTCGGGGACAGGGGGCCTCTGGTCACCCCTCCACTTT. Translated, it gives CASSSGTGGLWSPLHF.

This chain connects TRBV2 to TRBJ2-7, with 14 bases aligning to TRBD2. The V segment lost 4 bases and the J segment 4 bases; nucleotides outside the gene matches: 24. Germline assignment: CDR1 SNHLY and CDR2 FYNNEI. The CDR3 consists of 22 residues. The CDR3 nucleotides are TGTGCCAGCAGTGTTGTGGGACAGCTCGGGACTAGCGGGGGCCCGACCAAATACGAGCAGTACTTC. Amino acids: CASSVVGQLGTSGGPTKYEQYF.

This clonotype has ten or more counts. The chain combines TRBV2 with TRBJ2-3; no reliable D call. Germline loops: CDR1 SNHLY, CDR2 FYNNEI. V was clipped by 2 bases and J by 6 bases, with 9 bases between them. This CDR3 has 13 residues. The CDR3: CASSEPSMDTQYF. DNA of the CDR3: TGTGCCAGCAGTGAACCTTCCATGGATACGCAGTATTTT.

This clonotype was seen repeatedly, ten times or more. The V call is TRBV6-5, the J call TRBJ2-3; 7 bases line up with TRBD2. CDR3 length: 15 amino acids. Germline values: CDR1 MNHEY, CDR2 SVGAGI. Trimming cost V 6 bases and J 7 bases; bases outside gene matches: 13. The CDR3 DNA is TGTGCCAGCAGCCGACCGGGACTATCGGATTATACGCAGTATTTT. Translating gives CASSRPGLSDYTQYF.

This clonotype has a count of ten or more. In DNA form, the CDR3 reads TGCAGCGTTGAAGTGTGGAGTGTCGGAGATACGCAGTATTTT. This translates into CSVEVWSVGDTQYF. The chain joins TRBV29-1 to TRBJ2-3; D is uncertain. The CDR3 extends over 14 amino acids. Germline V gene lookup returns CDR1 SQVTM and CDR2 ANQGSEA. V dropped 1 base and J dropped 5 bases, with 13 bases sitting between them.

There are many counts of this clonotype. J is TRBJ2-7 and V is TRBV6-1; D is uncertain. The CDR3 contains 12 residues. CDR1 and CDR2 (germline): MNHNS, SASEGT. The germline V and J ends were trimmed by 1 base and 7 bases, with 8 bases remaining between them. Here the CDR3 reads CASSEGMGEQYF. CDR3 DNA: TGTGCCAGCAGTGAAGGAATGGGAGAGCAGTACTTC.

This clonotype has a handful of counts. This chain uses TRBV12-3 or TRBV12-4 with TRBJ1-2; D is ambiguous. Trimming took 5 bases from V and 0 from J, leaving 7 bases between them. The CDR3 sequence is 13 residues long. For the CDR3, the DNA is TGTGCCAGCAGTGTCTTGCCTAACTATGGCTACACCTTC. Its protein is CASSVLPNYGYTF.

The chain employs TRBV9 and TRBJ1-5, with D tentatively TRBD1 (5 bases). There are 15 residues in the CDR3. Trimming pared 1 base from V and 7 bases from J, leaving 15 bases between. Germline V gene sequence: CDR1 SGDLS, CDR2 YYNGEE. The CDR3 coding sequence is TGTGCCAGCAGCGTACGGCGGATACGGGACCAGCCCCAGCATTTT. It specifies CASSVRRIRDQPQHF.

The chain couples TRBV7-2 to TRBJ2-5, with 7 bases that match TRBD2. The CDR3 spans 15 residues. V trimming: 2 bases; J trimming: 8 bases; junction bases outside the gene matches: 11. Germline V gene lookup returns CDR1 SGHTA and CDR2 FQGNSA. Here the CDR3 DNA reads TGTGCCAGCAGCTTAATGGGGGACTACCACGACACCCAGTACTTC. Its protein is CASSLMGDYHDTQYF.

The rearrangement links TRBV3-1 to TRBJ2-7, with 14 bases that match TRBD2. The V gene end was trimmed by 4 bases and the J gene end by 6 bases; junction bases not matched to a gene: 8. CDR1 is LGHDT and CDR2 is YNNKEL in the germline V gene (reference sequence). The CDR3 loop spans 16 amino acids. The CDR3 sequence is CASSRPGLAGVGEQYF. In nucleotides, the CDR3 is TGTGCCAGCAGCCGACCGGGACTAGCGGGAGTAGGCGAGCAGTACTTC.

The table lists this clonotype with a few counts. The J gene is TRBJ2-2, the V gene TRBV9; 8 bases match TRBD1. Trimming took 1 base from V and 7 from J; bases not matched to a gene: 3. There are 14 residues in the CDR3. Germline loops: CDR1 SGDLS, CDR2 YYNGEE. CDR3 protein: CASSVSGGDGELFF. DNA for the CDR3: TGTGCCAGCAGCGTATCAGGGGGCGACGGGGAGCTGTTTTTT.

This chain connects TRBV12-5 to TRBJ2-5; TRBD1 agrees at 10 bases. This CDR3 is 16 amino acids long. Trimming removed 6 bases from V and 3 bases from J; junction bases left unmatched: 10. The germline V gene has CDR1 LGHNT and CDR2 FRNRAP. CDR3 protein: CASGLGTGAPEETQYF. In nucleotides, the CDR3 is TGTGCTAGTGGCCTGGGGACAGGGGCCCCTGAAGAGACCCAGTACTTC.

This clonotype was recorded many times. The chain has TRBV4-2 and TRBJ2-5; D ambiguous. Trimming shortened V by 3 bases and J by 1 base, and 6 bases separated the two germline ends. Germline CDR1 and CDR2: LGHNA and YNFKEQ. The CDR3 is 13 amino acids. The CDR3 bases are TGTGCCAGCAGCCAGAGACTCCAAGAGACCCAGTACTTC. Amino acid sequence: CASSQRLQETQYF.

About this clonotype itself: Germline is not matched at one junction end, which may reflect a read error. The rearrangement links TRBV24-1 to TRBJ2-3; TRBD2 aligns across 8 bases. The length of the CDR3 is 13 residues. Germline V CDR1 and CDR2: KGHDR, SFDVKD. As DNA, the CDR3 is TGTACCACCAGTGCAGCGGGAGCAGATACGCAGTATTTT. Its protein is CTTSAAGADTQYF.

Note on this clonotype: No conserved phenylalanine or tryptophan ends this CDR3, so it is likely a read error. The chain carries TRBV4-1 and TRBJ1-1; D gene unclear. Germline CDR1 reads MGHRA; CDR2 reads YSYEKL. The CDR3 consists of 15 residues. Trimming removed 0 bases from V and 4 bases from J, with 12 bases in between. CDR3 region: CASSQDRTRSTEAFS. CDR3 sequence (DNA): TGCGCCAGCAGCCAAGATAGAACCCGTTCCACTGAAGCTTTCTCT.

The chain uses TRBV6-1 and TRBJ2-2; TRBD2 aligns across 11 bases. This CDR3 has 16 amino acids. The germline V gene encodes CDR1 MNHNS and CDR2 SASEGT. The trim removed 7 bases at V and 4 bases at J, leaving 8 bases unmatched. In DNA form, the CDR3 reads TGTGCCAGCAAAGCTAGCGGGGGGTGTCGCACCGGGGAGCTGTTTTTT. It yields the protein CASKASGGCRTGELFF.

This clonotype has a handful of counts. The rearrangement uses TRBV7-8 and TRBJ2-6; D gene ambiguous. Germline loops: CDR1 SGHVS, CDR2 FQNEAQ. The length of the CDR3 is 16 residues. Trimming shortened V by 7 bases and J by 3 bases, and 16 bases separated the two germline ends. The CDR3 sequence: CASTGRGKRGANVLTF. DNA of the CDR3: TGTGCCAGCACCGGCCGTGGGAAGCGTGGGGCCAACGTCCTGACTTTC.